Many counts were recorded for the clone carrying this T cell receptor (beta chain). Its antigen is not identified. TCR beta CDR3 regions were amplified from RNA. First-round RT-PCR of the TCR CDR3 relied on the HTBI primer set. TCRdb ran MiXCR on the multiplex PCR reads and lists one entry per CDR3 protein. The table shows 470,000 or so distinct CDR3 sequences, with 20% occurring only once. The source of the sample is a study of T cells in Graves' hyperthyroidism and ophthalmopathy. Study details: At initial diagnosis, before any treatment had begun, peripheral blood was obtained.

PBMCs were derived from 10 ml fresh peripheral blood. The V end was cut by 0 bases, the J end by 7 bases, with 6 bases between. The length of the CDR3 is 12 residues. General observations from the study: Most expanded thyroid clonotypes above 0.001 recurred in blood. The model's output predicted ophthalmopathy at a median of around 7 months prior to onset.

This receptor was taken from a man between 18 and 35 years old with Graves' hyperthyroidism. The V gene is TRBV12-3 or TRBV12-4, the J gene TRBJ1-1; D unclear. Sequenced material: blood. CDR3 loop: CASSLAGFEAFF. For the CDR3, the DNA is TGTGCCAGCAGTTTAGCCGGGTTTGAAGCTTTCTTT.